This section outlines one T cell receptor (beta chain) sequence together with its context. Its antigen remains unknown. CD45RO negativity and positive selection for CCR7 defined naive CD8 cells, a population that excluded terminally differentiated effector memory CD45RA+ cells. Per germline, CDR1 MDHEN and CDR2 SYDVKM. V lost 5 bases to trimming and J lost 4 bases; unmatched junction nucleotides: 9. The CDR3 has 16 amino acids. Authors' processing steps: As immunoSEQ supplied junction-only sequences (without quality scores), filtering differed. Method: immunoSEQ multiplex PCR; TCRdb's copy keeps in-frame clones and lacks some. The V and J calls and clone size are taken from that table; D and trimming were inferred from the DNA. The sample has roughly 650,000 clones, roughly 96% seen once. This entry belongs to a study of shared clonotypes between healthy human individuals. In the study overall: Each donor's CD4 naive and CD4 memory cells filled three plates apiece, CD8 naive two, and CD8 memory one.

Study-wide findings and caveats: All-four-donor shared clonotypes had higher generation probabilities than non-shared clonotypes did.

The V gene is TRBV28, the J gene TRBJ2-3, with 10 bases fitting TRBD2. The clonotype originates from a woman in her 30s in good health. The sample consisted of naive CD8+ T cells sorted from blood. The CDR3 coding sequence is TGTGCCAGCAGTCAGCCCGGGACTAGCGACTCAGATACGCAGTATTTT. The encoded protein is CASSQPGTSDSDTQYF.